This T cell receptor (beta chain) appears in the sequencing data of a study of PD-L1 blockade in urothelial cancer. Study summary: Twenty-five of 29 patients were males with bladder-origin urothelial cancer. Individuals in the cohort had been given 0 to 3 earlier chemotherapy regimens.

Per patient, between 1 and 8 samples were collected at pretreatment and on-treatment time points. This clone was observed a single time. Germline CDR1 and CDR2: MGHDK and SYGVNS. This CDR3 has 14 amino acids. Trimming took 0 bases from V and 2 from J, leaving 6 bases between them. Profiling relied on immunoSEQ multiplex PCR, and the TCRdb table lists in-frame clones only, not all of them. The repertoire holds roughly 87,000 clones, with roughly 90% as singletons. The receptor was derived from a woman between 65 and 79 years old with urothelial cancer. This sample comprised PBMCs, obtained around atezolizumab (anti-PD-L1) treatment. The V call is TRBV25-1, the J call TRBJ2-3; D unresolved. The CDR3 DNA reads TGTGCCAGCAGTGAATATTCCCTCACAGATACGCAGTATTTT. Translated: CASSEYSLTDTQYF.